The clone carrying this T cell receptor (beta chain) was detected once. Its antigen is undetermined. The length of the CDR3 is 14 residues. Germline loops: CDR1 SGHVS, CDR2 FQNEAQ. The V end was cut by 2 bases, the J end by 6 bases, with 14 bases between. This specimen belongs to a study of cytomegalovirus exposure and HLA in healthy donors. Regarding the study as a whole: Rarity held for most TCR sequences, but there were some public TCRs that occurred in many donors. Cytomegalovirus status was reportedly diagnosed by the classifier with high sensitivity and specificity.

The data were produced by immunoSEQ multiplex PCR, yet TCRdb's version contains in-frame clones alone and is incomplete. The table shows about 58,000 clones, with around nine tenths occurring only once. The sequencing input was PBMCs. The origin of this receptor is a man younger than 35 in good health and CMV-seronegative. The chain joins TRBV7-8 to TRBJ2-7; no definite D call. The CDR3 sequence is CASSLFESSSEQYF. DNA of the CDR3: TGTGCCAGCAGCTTATTTGAGTCGTCATCCGAGCAGTACTTC.